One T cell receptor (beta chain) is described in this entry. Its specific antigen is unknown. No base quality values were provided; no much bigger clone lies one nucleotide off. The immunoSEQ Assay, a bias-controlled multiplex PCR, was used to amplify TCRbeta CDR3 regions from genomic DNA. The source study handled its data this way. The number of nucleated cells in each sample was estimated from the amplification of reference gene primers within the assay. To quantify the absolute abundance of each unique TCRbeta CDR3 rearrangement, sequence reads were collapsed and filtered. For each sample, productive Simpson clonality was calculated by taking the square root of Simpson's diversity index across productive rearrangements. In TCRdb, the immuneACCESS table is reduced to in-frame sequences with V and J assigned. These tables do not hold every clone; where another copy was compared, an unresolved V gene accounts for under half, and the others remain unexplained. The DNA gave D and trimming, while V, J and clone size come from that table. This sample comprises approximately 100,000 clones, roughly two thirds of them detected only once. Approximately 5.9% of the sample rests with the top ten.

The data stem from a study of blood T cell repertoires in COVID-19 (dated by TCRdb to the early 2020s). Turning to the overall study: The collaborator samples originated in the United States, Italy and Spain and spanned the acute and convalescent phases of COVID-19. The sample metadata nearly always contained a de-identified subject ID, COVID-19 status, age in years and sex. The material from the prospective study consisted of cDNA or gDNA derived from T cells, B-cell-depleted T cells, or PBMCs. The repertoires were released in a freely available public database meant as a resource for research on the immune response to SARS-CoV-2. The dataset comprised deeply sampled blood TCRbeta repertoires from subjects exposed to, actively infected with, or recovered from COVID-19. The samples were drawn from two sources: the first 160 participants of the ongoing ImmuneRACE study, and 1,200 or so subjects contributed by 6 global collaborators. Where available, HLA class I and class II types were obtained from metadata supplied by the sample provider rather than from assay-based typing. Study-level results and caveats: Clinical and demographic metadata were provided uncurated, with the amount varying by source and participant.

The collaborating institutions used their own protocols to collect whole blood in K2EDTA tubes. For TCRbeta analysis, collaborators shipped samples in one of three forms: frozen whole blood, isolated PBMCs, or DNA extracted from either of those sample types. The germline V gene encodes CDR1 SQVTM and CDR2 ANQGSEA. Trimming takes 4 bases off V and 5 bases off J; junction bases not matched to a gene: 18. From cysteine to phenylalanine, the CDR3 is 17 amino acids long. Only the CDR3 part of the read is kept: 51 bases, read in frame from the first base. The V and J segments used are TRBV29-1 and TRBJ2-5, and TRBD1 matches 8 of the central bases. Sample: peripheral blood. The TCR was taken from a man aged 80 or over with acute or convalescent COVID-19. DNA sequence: TGCAGCGTTGGGTCGGGCCCCTGGGACAGGACAGGGGAGACCCAGTACTTC. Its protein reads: CSVGSGPWDRTGETQYF.